One sample yielded the 23 T cell receptor beta chains listed below, sequenced in a study of identical twins. TCRdb re-called the 5' RACE reads with MiXCR, one entry per CDR3 protein. Altogether 200,000 to 300,000 distinct CDR3 sequences are present, 7% being singletons, with the ten largest covering 3.6%. The same sample was also studied in work on yellow fever vaccine responses in identical twins.

Material: memory (CD45RO+) T cells sorted from blood. Receptor source: a young woman in good health.

This clonotype has a handful of counts. The chain has TRBV6-4 and TRBJ1-2; D not certain. The CDR3 is made up of 12 amino acids. Germline lookup yields CDR1 MRHNA and CDR2 SNTAGT. The V end was cut by 6 bases, the J end by 2 bases, with 7 bases between. CDR3 sequence reads: CASRDGNYGYTF. CDR3 DNA: TGTGCCAGCAGGGACGGAAACTATGGCTACACCTTC.

This clonotype was observed a few times. The chain carries TRBV6-1 and TRBJ2-7, with 12 bases lining up with TRBD1. The CDR3 runs 15 residues. The germline gives CDR1 MNHNS, CDR2 SASEGT. V shed 5 bases, J shed 2 bases, and the junction held 4 bases outside the gene matches. The CDR3 here is CASSPGTGGPYEQYV. The CDR3 nucleotides are TGTGCCAGCAGTCCCGGGACAGGGGGCCCCTACGAGCAGTACGTC.

The sample holds a few counts of this clonotype. As DNA, the CDR3 is TGTGCCAGCAGCCAAGCGCAGGGGAACACTGAAGCTTTCTTT. Its protein product is CASSQAQGNTEAFF. The rearrangement uses TRBV3-1 and TRBJ1-1; a weak D match, TRBD1 (5 bases). Germline V gene sequence: CDR1 LGHDT, CDR2 YNNKEL (reference sequence). Trimming stripped 1 base from V and 1 base from J, with 7 bases between. CDR3 length: 14 residues.

This clonotype showed up just a few times. The rearrangement links TRBV20-1 to TRBJ1-1; D uncertain. Germline loops: CDR1 DFQATT, CDR2 SNEGSKA (reference sequence). Trimming shortened V by 0 bases and J by 4 bases, and 15 bases separated the two germline ends. This CDR3 comprises 15 residues. As DNA, the CDR3 is TGCAGTGCTAGAGATGCCAGGAAGGCCAGCACTGAAGCTTTCTTT. This gives the protein CSARDARKASTEAFF.

This clonotype appeared many times. The chain has TRBV28 and TRBJ1-5, with 11 bases aligning to TRBD1. The CDR3 length is 15 residues. With 6 bases clipped from V and 4 bases from J, the junction kept 5 bases outside the gene matches. CDR1 and CDR2 from the germline V gene are MDHEN and SYDVKM. The CDR3 DNA sequence: TGTGCCAGCAGCCGTGGACAGGGGGCTAATCAGCCCCAGCATTTT. Translating it yields CASSRGQGANQPQHF.

The chain couples TRBV28 to TRBJ2-5; D ambiguous. This CDR3 contains 12 residues. Trimming left V 0 bases short and J 12 bases short, with 11 bases between. Germline assignment: CDR1 MDHEN and CDR2 SYDVKM. CDR3 DNA sequence: TGTGCCAGCAGTTTATGGAACAGCCATAAGTACTTC. Amino acids: CASSLWNSHKYF.

This clonotype was detected only a few times. The chain joins TRBV3-1 to TRBJ2-1; TRBD2 matches 15 bases. V dropped 3 bases and J dropped 0; count of bases not matched to a gene: 9. Germline V gene lookup returns CDR1 LGHDT and CDR2 YNNKEL (reference sequence). This CDR3 region has 20 residues. The CDR3: CASSHLGLAGGPPSYNEQFF. The CDR3 nucleotides read TGTGCCAGCAGCCACCTCGGACTAGCGGGAGGGCCTCCCTCCTACAATGAGCAGTTCTTC.

This clonotype was recorded at least ten times. The V gene is TRBV2, the J gene TRBJ2-1; 9 bases are a match to TRBD2. This CDR3 is built from 14 residues. Trimming took 4 bases from V and 7 from J; bases not matched to a gene: 5. Germline V CDR1 and CDR2: SNHLY, FYNNEI. The chain's CDR3 is CASSVAGGGNEQFF. CDR3 sequence (DNA): TGTGCCAGCAGTGTGGCGGGAGGGGGTAATGAGCAGTTCTTC.

This clonotype occurred a few times. The gene calls are TRBV6-1 and TRBJ2-5, with 7 bases identical to TRBD1. Germline CDR1 MNHNS, CDR2 SASEGT. With V trimmed by 6 bases and J by 1 base, 14 bases remained unmatched. CDR3 size: 17 residues. In DNA form, the CDR3 reads TGTGCCAGCAGACCTGCGGCATGGACAGGAAGCCAAGAGACCCAGTACTTC. This codes for CASRPAAWTGSQETQYF.

This clonotype was counted at least ten times. The rearrangement uses TRBV14 and TRBJ1-3, with D possibly TRBD1 on 6 matching bases. From germline, CDR1 is SGHDN and CDR2 FVKESK. Trimming removed 4 bases at V and 3 bases at J, with 13 bases between. CDR3 length equals 15 residues. The CDR3 loop reads CASSPGTGFGNTIYF. The DNA of the CDR3 is TGTGCCAGCAGCCCCGGAACAGGGTTTGGAAACACCATATATTTT.

This clonotype has only a few counts. The rearrangement uses TRBV2 and TRBJ2-3, with unresolved D. V was pared by 9 bases and J by 4 bases, with 8 bases between. CDR1 is SNHLY and CDR2 is FYNNEI in the germline V gene. This CDR3 is 11 amino acids long. In DNA form, the CDR3 reads TGTGCCAGGGTAGATGCAGATACGCAGTATTTT. Amino acid sequence: CARVDADTQYF. Using reference TRBV2 and TRBJ2-3 for the parts outside the CDR3, the full variable domain is EPEVTQTPSHQVTQMGQEVILRCVPISNHLYFYWYRQILGQKVEFLVSFYNNEISEKSEIFDDQFSVERPDGSNFTLKIRSTKLEDSAMYFCARVDADTQYFGPGTRLTVL.

The chain couples TRBV2 to TRBJ2-5; D unresolved. Germline V gene data show CDR1 as SNHLY and CDR2 as FYNNEI. Trimming cost V 8 bases and J 0 bases, with 10 bases left between them. The CDR3 consists of 13 residues. DNA for the CDR3: TGTGCCAGCCGACCCACAGACCAAGAGACCCAGTACTTC. Translating it yields CASRPTDQETQYF.

This clonotype was counted at least ten times. J is TRBJ2-3 and V is TRBV24-1; 9 nucleotides align to TRBD2. The germline V gene encodes CDR1 KGHDR and CDR2 SFDVKD. The V segment lost 2 bases and the J segment 5 bases; nucleotides outside the gene matches: 10. The CDR3 spans 17 residues. The DNA of the CDR3 is TGTGCCACCAGTGATTCTTGGGCGGGAGGGCCTGGAGATACGCAGTATTTT. This gives the protein CATSDSWAGGPGDTQYF.

This clonotype occurred a few times. The chain links TRBV28 to TRBJ2-5, with D perhaps given as TRBD1 or TRBD2 (6 bases each). CDR1 MDHEN and CDR2 SYDVKM come from the germline V gene. V gave up 1 base and J gave up 3 bases, with 18 bases separating them. This CDR3 region has 17 residues. The CDR3 is CASSLFTSRGHEETQYF. In nucleotides, the CDR3 is TGTGCCAGCAGTTTATTTACGTCGCGGGGACACGAAGAGACCCAGTACTTC.

This clonotype was seen ten or more times. This chain joins TRBV5-1 and TRBJ1-4; 8 bases are a match to TRBD1. This CDR3 spans 17 amino acids. CDR1 is SGHRS and CDR2 is YFSETQ in the germline V gene. V shed 2 bases and J 3 bases; nucleotides not matched to a gene: 9. The CDR3 sequence: CASSFELGTGSNEKLFF. The CDR3 region has the DNA TGCGCCAGCAGCTTTGAACTCGGGACAGGTTCTAATGAAAAACTGTTTTTT.

The chain carries TRBV25-1 and TRBJ1-1; maybe TRBD1 (6 bases). Germline CDR1 reads MGHDK; CDR2 reads SYGVNS. The CDR3 runs 16 residues. Trimming took off 5 bases at V and 0 bases at J, with 16 bases between the two ends. The CDR3 loop is CASSSPGQFLNTEAFF. The CDR3 DNA follows: TGTGCCAGCAGTTCACCCGGACAGTTCTTGAACACTGAAGCTTTCTTT.

This clonotype was seen many times. This chain joins TRBV7-2 and TRBJ2-1; no definite D call. CDR1 is SGHTA, CDR2 FQGNSA, per germline. The CDR3 loop spans 13 amino acids. V lost 1 base and J 6 bases, leaving 7 bases between the germline ends. CDR3 DNA: TGTGCCAGCAGCTTAGGAGTTTCCAATGAGCAGTTCTTC. Residues: CASSLGVSNEQFF. The variable domain in full, with the rest retrieved from reference TRBV7-2 and TRBJ2-1, is GAGVSQSPSNKVTEKGKDVELRCDPISGHTALYWYRQSLGQGLEFLIYFQGNSAPDKSGLPSDRFSAERTGGSVSTLTIQRTQQEDSAVYLCASSLGVSNEQFFGPGTRLTVL.

V and J are TRBV6-2 or TRBV6-3 and TRBJ2-1; a weak D match, TRBD2 (5 bases). Germline lookup yields CDR1 MNHEY and CDR2 SVGEGT. Trimming cost V 2 bases and J 1 base, with 15 bases left between them. This CDR3 is built from 17 residues. Here the CDR3 reads CASSYEGGRGSYNEQFF. In DNA, the CDR3 is TGTGCCAGCAGTTACGAAGGTGGGAGAGGATCCTACAATGAGCAGTTCTTC.

This clonotype has a count of ten or more. This chain uses TRBV6-6 with TRBJ1-6, with D possibly TRBD1 on 5 matching bases. Looked up from germline, CDR1 is MNHNY and CDR2 is SVGAGI (reference sequence). Trimming took 5 bases from V and 8 from J, leaving 10 bases between them. The length of the CDR3 is 13 residues. The CDR3 nucleotides are TGTGCCAGCAGTCAGTGGGGGGATTCACCCCTCCACTTT. It yields the protein CASSQWGDSPLHF.

V is TRBV3-1 and J is TRBJ1-5, with D maybe TRBD1 (6 bases). This CDR3 has 15 amino acids. Germline CDR1 reads LGHDT; CDR2 reads YNNKEL (reference sequence). The ends were cut back, 1 base at V and 1 base at J, with 8 bases in the middle. The CDR3 reads CASSQGTESNQPQHF. CDR3 sequence (DNA): TGTGCCAGCAGCCAAGGGACAGAAAGCAATCAGCCCCAGCATTTT. Filled out from reference TRBV3-1 and TRBJ1-5, the complete variable domain reads DTAVSQTPKYLVTQMGNDKSIKCEQNLGHDTMYWYKQDSKKFLKIMFSYNNKELIINETVPNRFSPKSPDKAHLNLHINSLELGDSAVYFCASSQGTESNQPQHFGDGTRLSIL.

In this sample, this clonotype turned up many times. DNA for the CDR3: TGTGCCAGCAGCGCTGGTTCTGGGCGCGATACGCAGTATTTT. Protein: CASSAGSGRDTQYF. The chain uses TRBV2 and TRBJ2-3; D unclear. The germline V gene encodes CDR1 SNHLY and CDR2 FYNNEI. The CDR3 is 14 residues long. Trimming stripped 6 bases from V and 6 bases from J, with 16 bases between.

The V call is TRBV28, the J call TRBJ2-1; TRBD2 aligns across 7 bases. The CDR3 consists of 16 residues. Germline lookup yields CDR1 MDHEN and CDR2 SYDVKM. V lost 5 bases, J lost 9 bases, and 16 bases stayed unmatched. The CDR3 DNA follows: TGTGCCAGCAGTCGCCTAGCGGACGCTTTGGACGCTGAGCAGTTCTTC. Encoded protein: CASSRLADALDAEQFF.

This chain connects TRBV20-1 to TRBJ2-2, with TRBD1 matching over 8 bases. Trimming removed 6 bases from V and 4 bases from J; junction bases left unmatched: 10. The CDR3 spans 15 residues. CDR1 and CDR2 from the germline V gene are DFQATT and SNEGSKA (reference sequence). The CDR3 region is CSANTPGGRTGELFF. The CDR3 DNA sequence: TGCAGTGCGAACACGCCAGGGGGCCGCACCGGGGAGCTGTTTTTT.